This TCR beta chain was sequenced in a study of siplizumab effects on memory and regulatory T cells. General observations from the study: Phenotypic classification as naive or memory proved unattainable for roughly 75-96% of proliferating CD4+ or CD8+ clones. In the presence of siplizumab, alloreactive sequences traceable to unstimulated CD4+ memory cells were significantly reduced. Researchers did not confirm the suppressive function of proliferating Tregs from siplizumab cultures. Naive T cells, seemingly more diverse than memory cells, seemed major alloresponse contributors.

Some clones are missing from TCRdb's copy, which holds only in-frame ones; the method was immunoSEQ multiplex PCR. This sample yields about 87,000 clones, of which over 85% are seen a single time; approximately 0.31% belongs to the top ten. In regard to this clone: The target antigen is unknown.

This CDR3 has 17 amino acids. Losses at the gene ends were 2 bases for V and 3 bases for J; bases not matched to a gene: 6. Germline CDR1 is MNHEY and CDR2 is SMNVEV (reference sequence). The TCR originated in a human donor in good health. The J gene is TRBJ2-2, the V gene TRBV27; 10 bases map to TRBD1. The sequenced material came from non-Treg CD4+ T cells sorted from blood. CDR3 nucleotide sequence: TGTGCCAGCAGTTTAAACTTCGGACAGGGGGACACCGGGGAGCTGTTTTTT. Protein: CASSLNFGQGDTGELFF.